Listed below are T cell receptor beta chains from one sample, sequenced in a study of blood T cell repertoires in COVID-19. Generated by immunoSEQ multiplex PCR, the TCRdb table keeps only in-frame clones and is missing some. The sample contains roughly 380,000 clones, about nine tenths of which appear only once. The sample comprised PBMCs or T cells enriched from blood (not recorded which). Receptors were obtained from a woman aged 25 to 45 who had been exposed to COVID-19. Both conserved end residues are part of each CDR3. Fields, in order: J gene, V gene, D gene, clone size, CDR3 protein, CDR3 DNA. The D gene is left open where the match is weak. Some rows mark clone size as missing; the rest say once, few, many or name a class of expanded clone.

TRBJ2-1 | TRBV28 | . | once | CASSLEYNEQFF | TGTGCCAGCAGTTTGGAGTACAATGAGCAGTTCTTC
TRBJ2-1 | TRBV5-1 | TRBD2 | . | CASSLGPWSSSGRRNEQFF | TGCGCCAGCAGCTTGGGCCCCTGGTCTTCTAGCGGGAGGCGGAATGAGCAGTTCTTC
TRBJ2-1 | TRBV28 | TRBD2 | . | CASSSSGLAGGSFREQFF | TGTGCCAGCAGTTCGTCCGGACTAGCGGGAGGATCATTTCGTGAGCAGTTCTTC
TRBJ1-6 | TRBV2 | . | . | CASSEFASGANSPLHF | TGTGCCAGCAGTGAGTTCGCGTCAGGGGCTAATTCACCCCTCCACTTT
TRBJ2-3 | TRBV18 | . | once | CASSPSGDTQYF | TGTGCCAGCTCACCCTCGGGAGATACGCAGTATTTT
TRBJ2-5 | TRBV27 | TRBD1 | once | CASRYRDRGQETQYF | TGTGCCAGCAGATACCGGGACAGGGGTCAAGAGACCCAGTACTTC
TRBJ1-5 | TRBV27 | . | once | CASSPNDSNQPQHF | TGTGCCAGCAGTCCTAACGATAGCAATCAGCCCCAGCATTTT
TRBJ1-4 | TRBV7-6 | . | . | CASSGSNEKLFF | TGTGCCAGCAGCGGCAGTAATGAAAAACTGTTTTTT
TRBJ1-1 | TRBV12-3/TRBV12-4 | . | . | CASSYQGGAFF | TGTGCCAGCAGCTACCAAGGCGGAGCTTTCTTT
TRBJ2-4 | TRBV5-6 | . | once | CASSYSGPRRDIQYF | TGTGCCAGCAGCTACAGCGGCCCAAGGAGGGACATTCAGTACTTC
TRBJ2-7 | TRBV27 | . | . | CASSFGGTGEQYF | TGTGCCAGCAGTTTCGGGGGAACGGGCGAGCAGTACTTC
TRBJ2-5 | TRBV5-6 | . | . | CASSRDRKETQYF | TGTGCCAGCAGCCGCGACAGGAAAGAGACCCAGTACTTC
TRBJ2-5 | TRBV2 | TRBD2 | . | CASSPLAGGYETQYF | TGTGCCAGCAGTCCCCTAGCGGGAGGTTACGAGACCCAGTACTTC
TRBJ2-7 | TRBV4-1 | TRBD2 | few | CASSQELTSGYEQYF | TGCGCCAGCAGCCAAGAATTGACTAGCGGGTACGAGCAGTACTTC
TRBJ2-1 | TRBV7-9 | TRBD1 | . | CASRPTDRGDEQFF | TGTGCCAGCAGACCTACGGACAGGGGGGATGAGCAGTTCTTC
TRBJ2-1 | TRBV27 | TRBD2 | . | CASTASGSFNEQFF | TGTGCCAGCACGGCTAGCGGGAGTTTCAATGAGCAGTTCTTC
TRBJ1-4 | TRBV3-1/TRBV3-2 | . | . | CASSQRGGPNEKLFF | TGTGCCAGCAGCCAAAGAGGGGGACCTAATGAAAAACTGTTTTTT
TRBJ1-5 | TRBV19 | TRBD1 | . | CASSRDSYDQPQHF | TGTGCCAGTAGTAGGGACAGCTATGATCAGCCCCAGCATTTT
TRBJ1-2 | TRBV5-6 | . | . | CASSLGGHYGYTF | TGTGCCAGCAGCTTGGGAGGGCACTATGGCTACACCTTC
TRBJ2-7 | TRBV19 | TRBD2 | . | CASSQLGTSRGEQYF | TGTGCCAGTAGCCAGTTGGGGACTAGTCGGGGCGAGCAGTACTTC
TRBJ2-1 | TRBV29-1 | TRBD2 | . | CSVEELVTGGRAYNEQFF | TGCAGCGTTGAAGAATTGGTGACGGGAGGCCGCGCCTACAATGAGCAGTTCTTC
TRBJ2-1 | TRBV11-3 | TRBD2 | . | CASSSDGTSGIRAYNEQFF | TGTGCCAGCAGCTCCGACGGGACTAGCGGGATTAGGGCCTACAATGAGCAGTTCTTC
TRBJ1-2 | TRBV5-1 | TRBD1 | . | CASSLFVQGVNYGYTF | TGCGCCAGCAGCTTGTTTGTCCAGGGGGTCAACTATGGCTACACCTTC
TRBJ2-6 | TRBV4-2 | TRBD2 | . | CASSQDFGLAGGSGANVLTF | TGTGCCAGCAGCCAAGATTTTGGGCTAGCGGGAGGCTCTGGGGCCAACGTCCTGACTTTC
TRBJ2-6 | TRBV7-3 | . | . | CASRTHRDPGANVLTF | TGTGCCAGCAGGACACACAGGGACCCTGGGGCCAACGTCCTGACTTTC
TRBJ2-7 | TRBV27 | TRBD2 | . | CASSLAGGPQGQYF | TGTGCCAGCAGTTTAGCGGGAGGGCCCCAGGGGCAGTACTTC